Below are 8 T cell receptor beta chains sequenced from a single sample in a study of neurological immune-mediated disorders. TCRdb passed the 5' RACE reads through MiXCR, listing each CDR3 protein once. Here the sample spans about 44,000 distinct CDR3 sequences, around 6% being singletons. The sample taken for sequencing was CD4+ T cells from blood. The receptor set was obtained from a woman in her forties in good health.

This clonotype came up many times. The chain links TRBV7-9 to TRBJ2-1; 8 bases map to TRBD1. With 4 bases clipped from V and 7 bases from J, the junction kept 6 bases outside the gene matches. Germline assignment: CDR1 SEHNR and CDR2 FQNEAQ (reference sequence). This CDR3 region has 14 residues. This CDR3 is CASSSNRGFNEQFF. The CDR3 coding sequence is TGTGCCAGCAGCTCAAACAGGGGGTTTAATGAGCAGTTCTTC.

This clonotype showed up many times. The V and J genes are TRBV20-1 and TRBJ2-5, with TRBD1 as a possible D gene (7 bases). V was shortened by 5 bases and J by 11 bases, with 24 bases between the two germline ends. Germline V lookup: CDR1 DFQATT, CDR2 SNEGSKA (reference sequence). There are 14 residues in the CDR3. This CDR3 reads CSAVTGLLEGTQYF. The CDR3 region has the DNA TGCAGTGCTGTGACAGGGCTTCTGGAGGGGACTCAGTACTTC.

This clonotype occurred a few times. The chain recombines TRBV6-1 with TRBJ2-2; no reliable D call. Per germline, CDR1 MNHNS and CDR2 SASEGT. CDR3 length equals 13 residues. Between the trimmed V and J ends, which lost 2 bases and 4 bases, there was a span of 5 bases. The CDR3 reads CASSESTTGELFF. The DNA for the CDR3 is TGTGCCAGCAGTGAATCTACCACCGGGGAGCTGTTTTTT.

This clonotype was picked up many times. The CDR3 DNA follows: TGCAGTGCTAGAGATCGGGGCCGGGTAGAAAACACTGAAGCTTTCTTT. Translation gives CSARDRGRVENTEAFF. V usage is TRBV20-1 and J usage is TRBJ1-1; a weak D match, TRBD1 (5 bases). The CDR3 is 16 residues long. The germline V gene encodes CDR1 DFQATT and CDR2 SNEGSKA (reference sequence). V was pared by 0 bases and J by 2 bases, with 16 bases between.

This clonotype was observed at least ten times. The V call is TRBV11-2, the J call TRBJ2-5; TRBD2 might be the D (6 bases). V was trimmed by 4 bases and J by 2 bases, leaving 8 bases between them. Germline CDR1 SGHAT, CDR2 FQNNGV. CDR3 length equals 13 residues. CDR3 sequence: CASSSGVQETQYF. The CDR3 DNA reads TGTGCCAGCAGCTCGGGAGTACAAGAGACCCAGTACTTC.

The rearrangement joins TRBV25-1 to TRBJ1-1; TRBD1 is a possible D gene (5 bases). The V and J ends lost 4 bases and 1 base respectively, with 7 bases between them. The CDR3 has 13 amino acids. Germline lookup yields CDR1 MGHDK and CDR2 SYGVNS. DNA of the CDR3: TGTGCCAGCAGTGCTACAGGGAACACTGAAGCTTTCTTT. Its translation is CASSATGNTEAFF.

The rearrangement links TRBV27 to TRBJ2-7; D possibly corresponds to TRBD1 (6 bases). Looked up from germline, CDR1 is MNHEY and CDR2 is SMNVEV (reference sequence). Trimming removed 5 bases from V and 6 bases from J, with 17 bases in between. The CDR3 runs to 14 residues. The CDR3 DNA follows: TGTGCCAGCAGTGGGACAACCACAGGGACCGAGCAGTACTTC. As protein: CASSGTTTGTEQYF.

This clonotype was observed at least ten times. In DNA, the CDR3 is TGCAGTGCTAGGAGCCCCCTCACCGGGGAGCTGTTTTTT. It encodes CSARSPLTGELFF. The J gene is TRBJ2-2, the V gene TRBV20-1; D is ambiguous. V was clipped by 3 bases and J by 4 bases, with 9 bases between them. CDR1 DFQATT and CDR2 SNEGSKA come from the germline V gene (reference sequence). This CDR3 is 13 amino acids long.